This is a list of T cell receptor beta chains from one sample in a study of blood T cell repertoires in COVID-19. The table came from immunoSEQ multiplex PCR; TCRdb's copy has only in-frame clones and leaves some out. Seen here are 200,000 to 250,000 clones, around nine tenths observed once, and the top ten hold 5.5% to 6.5%. The sample comprised peripheral blood. All receptors come from a man in his 60s who had recovered from COVID-19. CDR3s include the opening cysteine and the closing phenylalanine or tryptophan. The D gene is left open where the match is weak. Some rows have no size entry. The others give once, few or many, or a class for an expanded clone.

J	V	D	size	CDR3	DNA
TRBJ2-5	TRBV19	TRBD2	NA	CASSIGPSGAGSQYF	TGTGCCAGTAGTATAGGGCCTAGCGGGGCCGGGTCCCAGTACTTC
TRBJ2-6	TRBV19	TRBD1	NA	CASSIKGAGGPGANVLTF	TGTGCCAGTAGTATCAAGGGAGCAGGGGGCCCTGGGGCCAACGTCCTGACTTTC
TRBJ2-5	TRBV14	NA	NA	CASSQDRSKDRGETQYF	TGTGCCAGCAGCCAAGATAGGAGCAAGGATCGAGGCGAGACCCAGTACTTC
TRBJ2-7	TRBV6-5	TRBD1	once	CASSIRDRANEQYF	TGTGCCAGCAGTATAAGGGACAGGGCCAACGAGCAGTACTTC
TRBJ2-3	TRBV4-1	NA	NA	CASSQEGFPTDTQYF	TGCGCCAGCAGCCAAGAGGGCTTCCCCACAGATACGCAGTATTTT
TRBJ2-2	TRBV30	TRBD1	once	CAWTGQDTGELFF	TGTGCCTGGACAGGACAGGACACCGGGGAGCTGTTTTTT
TRBJ1-4	TRBV9	NA	NA	CASSVDPDSREKLFF	TGTGCCAGCAGCGTAGATCCGGACAGCCGTGAAAAACTGTTTTTT
TRBJ1-5	TRBV3-1/TRBV3-2	NA	NA	CASSQGSYGNQPQHF	TGTGCCAGCAGCCAAGGATCCTACGGCAATCAGCCCCAGCATTTT
TRBJ1-6	TRBV7-3	TRBD1	NA	CASSLLGGAYNSPLHF	TGTGCCAGCAGCTTACTAGGGGGCGCCTATAATTCACCCCTCCACTTT
TRBJ2-2	TRBV9	TRBD2	NA	CASSVDVSGSAGELFF	TGTGCCAGCAGCGTAGATGTTAGCGGGAGCGCCGGGGAGCTGTTTTTT
TRBJ2-7	TRBV23-1	TRBD1	NA	CASSRGQGYEQYF	TGCGCCAGCAGTCGGGGACAGGGCTACGAGCAGTACTTC
TRBJ1-1	TRBV7-9	NA	once	CASTSTGGRTEAFF	TGTGCCAGCACCTCAACGGGGGGCCGTACTGAAGCTTTCTTT
TRBJ2-2	TRBV7-2	TRBD2	NA	CASDRTSGGGGELFF	TGTGCCAGCGACCGGACTAGCGGAGGGGGTGGGGAGCTGTTTTTT
TRBJ1-5	TRBV4-1	TRBD1	NA	CASSQLDRVGNQPQHF	TGCGCCAGCAGCCAGCTGGACAGGGTGGGCAATCAGCCCCAGCATTTT
TRBJ2-3	TRBV3-1/TRBV3-2	NA	NA	CASSQEARVDTQYF	TGTGCCAGCAGCCAAGAAGCCCGAGTGGATACGCAGTATTTT
TRBJ1-2	TRBV19	NA	NA	CASSIGQPKFYGYTF	TGTGCCAGTAGTATAGGACAGCCGAAGTTCTATGGCTACACCTTC
TRBJ1-2	TRBV2	TRBD1	NA	CASSEEGTGDGYTF	TGTGCCAGCAGTGAAGAGGGGACAGGGGATGGCTACACCTTC